A selection of T cell receptor beta chains follows, all from one sample in a study of T cell changes during pregnancy in multiple sclerosis. Produced via immunoSEQ multiplex PCR; TCRdb's table is partial and in-frame only. The table lists approximately 13,000 clones, around 88% of them singletons, with 7.7% in the top ten. This specimen consisted of CD8+ T cells from peripheral blood mononuclear cells, obtained in the second trimester of pregnancy. These receptors came from a female donor in good health, enrolled as a control in a pregnancy study. Both conserved end residues are trimmed from each CDR3.

CDR3: SVDGAAYSYNEQF
J: TRBJ2-1
V: TRBV29-1

CDR3: ASSLGHREKEKLF
J: TRBJ1-4
V: TRBV11-2

CDR3: ASSGQGVIDEQF
J: TRBJ2-1
V: TRBV19

CDR3: ASSPPPGREAF
J: TRBJ1-1
V: TRBV19

CDR3: ASSEGTGVNEQF
J: TRBJ2-1
V: TRBV6-4

CDR3: ASSQGETAYNSPLH
J: TRBJ1-6
V: TRBV4-1

CDR3: ASSVVPDRDYGYT
J: TRBJ1-2
V: TRBV7-9

CDR3: ASSDSRGADGANVLT
J: TRBJ2-6
V: TRBV2

CDR3: ASSQRIAGSSYNEQF
J: TRBJ2-1
V: TRBV14

CDR3: ASSDPLGAF
J: TRBJ1-1
V: TRBV19

CDR3: ASSYTSTGGGYT
J: TRBJ1-2
V: TRBV6-5

CDR3: ASSIPGGPGNEQF
J: TRBJ2-1
V: TRBV19

CDR3: ASSLALGEGSSYEQY
J: TRBJ2-7
V: TRBV11-2

CDR3: ASSTTRGSPYGYT
J: TRBJ1-2
V: TRBV19

CDR3: ASSQGLAGAISEQY
J: TRBJ2-7
V: TRBV4-2

CDR3: ASSPRPPQGPSEQY
J: TRBJ2-7
V: TRBV27

CDR3: ASSLRAGANGYT
J: TRBJ1-2
V: TRBV7-2

CDR3: ASSQDQGAQNTGELF
J: TRBJ2-2
V: TRBV4-2

CDR3: ASSRGTRDEQY
J: TRBJ2-7
V: TRBV5-6

CDR3: ASSYNQDTYEQY
J: TRBJ2-7
V: TRBV6-5

CDR3: ASGLSGGINEQF
J: TRBJ2-1
V: TRBV12-5

CDR3: ASSEVPGTNTGELF
J: TRBJ2-2
V: TRBV2

CDR3: ASSLGAANTEAF
J: TRBJ1-1
V: TRBV27

CDR3: ASSSLQGAGKNIQY
J: TRBJ2-4
V: TRBV27

CDR3: ASSFLGLQETQY
J: TRBJ2-5
V: TRBV27

CDR3: ASSIGGLYTEAF
J: TRBJ1-1
V: TRBV19

CDR3: ASSQGTENTEAF
J: TRBJ1-1
V: TRBV7-9

CDR3: ASSLTGPGGGYT
J: TRBJ1-2
V: TRBV27

CDR3: ASSLGTGIWYGYT
J: TRBJ1-2
V: TRBV7-2

CDR3: ATALLAFLDEQF
J: TRBJ2-1
V: TRBV10-3

CDR3: AISTPERGANDEQY
J: TRBJ2-7
V: TRBV10-3

CDR3: ASTLVTSGNRDTQY
J: TRBJ2-3
V: TRBV11-2

CDR3: ASSLYYGEYTDTQY
J: TRBJ2-3
V: TRBV27

CDR3: ASSGQGSNQPQH
J: TRBJ1-5
V: TRBV25-1

CDR3: ASSESSGTGVLGEQF
J: TRBJ2-1
V: TRBV10-1

CDR3: ASSPGGNEQF
J: TRBJ2-1
V: TRBV9

CDR3: ARYRVMDQPQH
J: TRBJ1-5
V: TRBV25-1

CDR3: ASSQTQGAEAF
J: TRBJ1-1
V: TRBV7-9

CDR3: ASRSWGGDYEQY
J: TRBJ2-7
V: TRBV6-4

CDR3: ASSPSYQETQY
J: TRBJ2-5
V: TRBV18

CDR3: ASSLVPGGLWEKLF
J: TRBJ1-4
V: TRBV7-8

CDR3: ATLGQNTGELF
J: TRBJ2-2
V: TRBV19

CDR3: ASRSVRGQDTEAF
J: TRBJ1-1
V: TRBV6-5

CDR3: ASSIAPGPYNEQF
J: TRBJ2-1
V: TRBV19

CDR3: ASSYWGTGAYEQY
J: NA
V: TRBV6-6

CDR3: ASSLASGRLFEQF
J: TRBJ2-1
V: TRBV7-9